These T cell receptor beta chains were read from a single sample in a study of blood T cell repertoires in COVID-19. Here immunoSEQ multiplex PCR was the method, and the copy in TCRdb shows in-frame clones only, minus some. This sample carries about 220,000 clones, approximately 83% of them seen once, and the ten largest clones take about 2.3%. The sequenced material came from peripheral blood. These receptors all stem from a woman aged 55-69 years with acute or convalescent COVID-19. Both conserved end residues are part of each CDR3. The order of the fields is V gene, J gene, D gene, CDR3 length, clone size, CDR3 DNA, CDR3 protein. D genes are given only for firm matches. The size of a clone is reported for some rows only, either as once, few or many, or as a class for expanded clones.

V gene: TRBV4-1
J gene: TRBJ1-5
D gene: NA
CDR3 length: 15
clone size: NA
CDR3 DNA: TGCGCCAGCAGCCAGGAAGGGGCAGCCAATCAGCCCCAGCATTTT
CDR3 protein: CASSQEGAANQPQHF

V gene: TRBV19
J gene: TRBJ1-6
D gene: NA
CDR3 length: 14
clone size: NA
CDR3 DNA: TGTGCCAGTAGTATCACAGTCGTGAATTCACCCCTCCACTTT
CDR3 protein: CASSITVVNSPLHF

V gene: TRBV4-1
J gene: TRBJ2-1
D gene: TRBD1
CDR3 length: 16
clone size: NA
CDR3 DNA: TGCGCCAGCAGCCAAGATGAGGGGGCCACCTACAATGAGCAGTTCTTC
CDR3 protein: CASSQDEGATYNEQFF

V gene: TRBV7-2
J gene: TRBJ1-2
D gene: NA
CDR3 length: 14
clone size: NA
CDR3 DNA: TGTGCCAGCAGCTTAGCACGGGATCTCTATGGCTACACCTTC
CDR3 protein: CASSLARDLYGYTF

V gene: TRBV13
J gene: TRBJ2-7
D gene: TRBD2
CDR3 length: 18
clone size: NA
CDR3 DNA: TGTGCCAGCAGCTTAGGGGTTAGCGGGGGGTCCAACTCCTACGAGCAGTACTTC
CDR3 protein: CASSLGVSGGSNSYEQYF

V gene: TRBV11-2
J gene: TRBJ2-7
D gene: TRBD1
CDR3 length: 16
clone size: once
CDR3 DNA: TGTGCCAGCAGCTTAGGATCGGGACAGGGGGCTTACGAGCAGTACTTC
CDR3 protein: CASSLGSGQGAYEQYF

V gene: TRBV3-1/TRBV3-2
J gene: TRBJ1-6
D gene: NA
CDR3 length: 16
clone size: NA
CDR3 DNA: TGTGCCAGCAGCCAACCTGGGGGCAGGGGTAGTTCACCCCTCCACTTT
CDR3 protein: CASSQPGGRGSSPLHF

V gene: TRBV19
J gene: TRBJ2-3
D gene: NA
CDR3 length: 13
clone size: NA
CDR3 DNA: TGTGCCAGTAGGGGGGCCAGGGCAGATACGCAGTATTTT
CDR3 protein: CASRGARADTQYF

V gene: TRBV9
J gene: TRBJ2-5
D gene: NA
CDR3 length: 15
clone size: NA
CDR3 DNA: TGTGCCAGCAGCTTACTTTGGGGGGAACAAGAGACCCAGTACTTC
CDR3 protein: CASSLLWGEQETQYF

V gene: TRBV28
J gene: TRBJ2-1
D gene: TRBD2
CDR3 length: 20
clone size: NA
CDR3 DNA: TGTGCCAGCAGTTTACTACTAGCGGGGGGAATTACAGGGTCCTACAATGAGCAGTTCTTC
CDR3 protein: CASSLLLAGGITGSYNEQFF

V gene: TRBV28
J gene: TRBJ2-7
D gene: NA
CDR3 length: 15
clone size: NA
CDR3 DNA: TGTGCCAGCAGGGCCCCGAGGGGAGGAACCTACGAGCAGTACTTC
CDR3 protein: CASRAPRGGTYEQYF

V gene: TRBV28
J gene: TRBJ1-2
D gene: TRBD1
CDR3 length: 16
clone size: NA
CDR3 DNA: TGTGCCAGCAGACTCCCAGGGGGGCCTAATAACTATGGCTACACCTTC
CDR3 protein: CASRLPGGPNNYGYTF

V gene: TRBV9
J gene: TRBJ1-2
D gene: TRBD1
CDR3 length: 15
clone size: NA
CDR3 DNA: TGTGCCAGCAGCGCAGGGGGAATAGCTAACTATGGCTACACCTTC
CDR3 protein: CASSAGGIANYGYTF

V gene: TRBV18
J gene: TRBJ1-3
D gene: NA
CDR3 length: 14
clone size: once
CDR3 DNA: TGTGCCAGCTCACTGTTCGAACAGAAAAACACCATATATTTT
CDR3 protein: CASSLFEQKNTIYF

V gene: TRBV29-1
J gene: TRBJ1-5
D gene: NA
CDR3 length: 15
clone size: NA
CDR3 DNA: TGCAGCGTTGCCGACAGGTACGATAGCAATCAGCCCCAGCATTTT
CDR3 protein: CSVADRYDSNQPQHF

V gene: TRBV6-4
J gene: TRBJ2-2
D gene: TRBD2
CDR3 length: 17
clone size: NA
CDR3 DNA: TGTGCCAGCTCCCGGACTAGCGGGGGGGCGAACACCGGGGAGCTGTTTTTT
CDR3 protein: CASSRTSGGANTGELFF

V gene: TRBV18
J gene: TRBJ2-1
D gene: TRBD2
CDR3 length: 18
clone size: NA
CDR3 DNA: TGTGCCAGCTCACCACCGAGGGCTAGCGGGGGTTCGGGGGATGAGCAGTTCTTC
CDR3 protein: CASSPPRASGGSGDEQFF

V gene: TRBV5-1
J gene: TRBJ2-1
D gene: TRBD2
CDR3 length: 15
clone size: few
CDR3 DNA: TGCGCCAGCAGCTCCGGACTAGCGAACTACAATGAGCAGTTCTTC
CDR3 protein: CASSSGLANYNEQFF

V gene: TRBV7-2
J gene: TRBJ1-2
D gene: TRBD1
CDR3 length: 15
clone size: NA
CDR3 DNA: TGTGCCAGCAGCTTAGGGACAGGGGGCGTTCATGGCTACACCTTC
CDR3 protein: CASSLGTGGVHGYTF

V gene: TRBV6-5
J gene: TRBJ1-4
D gene: NA
CDR3 length: 15
clone size: once
CDR3 DNA: TGTGCCAGCAGTTACTCGGCAGGCCCTCATGAAAAACTGTTTTTT
CDR3 protein: CASSYSAGPHEKLFF

V gene: TRBV30
J gene: TRBJ1-3
D gene: TRBD1
CDR3 length: 14
clone size: NA
CDR3 DNA: TGTGCCTGTACAGGGGACCCCTCTGGAAACACCATATATTTT
CDR3 protein: CACTGDPSGNTIYF

V gene: TRBV7-8
J gene: TRBJ1-5
D gene: NA
CDR3 length: 15
clone size: NA
CDR3 DNA: TGTGCCAGCAGCTTAGTTCTTGCAGGAGGGCAGCCCCAGCATTTT
CDR3 protein: CASSLVLAGGQPQHF

V gene: TRBV2
J gene: TRBJ2-3
D gene: TRBD2
CDR3 length: 15
clone size: once
CDR3 DNA: TGTGCCAGCAGTTCGCGACTAGCCGGGGCGGATACGCAGTATTTT
CDR3 protein: CASSSRLAGADTQYF

V gene: TRBV29-1
J gene: TRBJ1-2
D gene: TRBD1
CDR3 length: 14
clone size: NA
CDR3 DNA: TGCAGCGTTGGATGGACAGGGGCGGCCTATGGCTACACCTTC
CDR3 protein: CSVGWTGAAYGYTF

V gene: TRBV12-1
J gene: TRBJ2-3
D gene: NA
CDR3 length: 19
clone size: NA
CDR3 DNA: TGTGCCAGCAGCAACGGGACTAGCGAAGAGTTAACTAGCACAGATACGCAGTATTTT
CDR3 protein: CASSNGTSEELTSTDTQYF

V gene: TRBV10-3
J gene: TRBJ2-7
D gene: NA
CDR3 length: 14
clone size: NA
CDR3 DNA: TGTGCCACAGGGGTCGGGACAAGTAAGGTCGAGCAGTACTTC
CDR3 protein: CATGVGTSKVEQYF

V gene: TRBV10-3
J gene: TRBJ1-1
D gene: NA
CDR3 length: 14
clone size: NA
CDR3 DNA: TGTGCCATCAGTGAGCGGGGGGGCGAAACTGAAGCTTTCTTT
CDR3 protein: CAISERGGETEAFF

V gene: TRBV28
J gene: TRBJ2-1
D gene: NA
CDR3 length: 15
clone size: NA
CDR3 DNA: TGTGCCAGCATGAGTGGGGGGGCTGAACACAATGAGCAGTTCTTC
CDR3 protein: CASMSGGAEHNEQFF

V gene: TRBV7-2
J gene: TRBJ1-1
D gene: NA
CDR3 length: 14
clone size: NA
CDR3 DNA: TGTGCCAGCAGCTCAACTTGGGGGGACACTGAAGCTTTCTTT
CDR3 protein: CASSSTWGDTEAFF

V gene: TRBV28
J gene: TRBJ2-7
D gene: NA
CDR3 length: 16
clone size: NA
CDR3 DNA: TGTGCCAGCAGTTTCTCCCCCGCCCAGGGAACCTACGAGCAGTACTTC
CDR3 protein: CASSFSPAQGTYEQYF

V gene: TRBV6-1
J gene: TRBJ1-1
D gene: NA
CDR3 length: 13
clone size: once
CDR3 DNA: TGTGCCAGCAGTGAGATGACTGACACTGAAGCTTTCTTT
CDR3 protein: CASSEMTDTEAFF

V gene: TRBV5-1
J gene: TRBJ2-5
D gene: TRBD1
CDR3 length: 17
clone size: NA
CDR3 DNA: TGCGCCAGCAGCTTGGCCCCCAGGACAGGGGGGCAAGAGACCCAGTACTTC
CDR3 protein: CASSLAPRTGGQETQYF

V gene: TRBV28
J gene: TRBJ2-7
D gene: NA
CDR3 length: 13
clone size: NA
CDR3 DNA: TGTGCCAGCAGTTTGGAGGGGGCATACGAGCAGTACTTC
CDR3 protein: CASSLEGAYEQYF

V gene: TRBV18
J gene: TRBJ1-3
D gene: NA
CDR3 length: 15
clone size: NA
CDR3 DNA: TGTGCCAGCTCACTAGGACGGGACTCTGGAAACACCATATATTTT
CDR3 protein: CASSLGRDSGNTIYF

V gene: TRBV11-2
J gene: TRBJ2-2
D gene: NA
CDR3 length: 17
clone size: NA
CDR3 DNA: TGTGCCAGCAGCCCCCTAGCGTGGGAACCGAACACCGGGGAGCTGTTTTTT
CDR3 protein: CASSPLAWEPNTGELFF

V gene: TRBV2
J gene: TRBJ1-2
D gene: NA
CDR3 length: 14
clone size: once
CDR3 DNA: TGTGCCAGCAGTAGGTCGGGGGGACTTTATGGCTACACCTTC
CDR3 protein: CASSRSGGLYGYTF

V gene: TRBV6-5
J gene: TRBJ2-2
D gene: NA
CDR3 length: 14
clone size: NA
CDR3 DNA: TGTGCCAGCAGTTACTCACGGTTATCCGGGGAGCTGTTTTTT
CDR3 protein: CASSYSRLSGELFF

V gene: TRBV19
J gene: TRBJ1-4
D gene: TRBD1
CDR3 length: 12
clone size: NA
CDR3 DNA: TGTGCCAGCGGGACAGGGTATGAAAAACTGTTTTTT
CDR3 protein: CASGTGYEKLFF

V gene: TRBV30
J gene: TRBJ1-6
D gene: NA
CDR3 length: 12
clone size: NA
CDR3 DNA: TGTGCCTCGGGGCAAACAAATTCACCCCTCCACTTT
CDR3 protein: CASGQTNSPLHF

V gene: TRBV5-6
J gene: TRBJ2-1
D gene: TRBD1
CDR3 length: 15
clone size: NA
CDR3 DNA: TGTGCCACCAAAAGGTACAGACAGGGGGATAATGAGCAGTTCTTC
CDR3 protein: CATKRYRQGDNEQFF

V gene: TRBV5-1
J gene: TRBJ2-1
D gene: NA
CDR3 length: 14
clone size: NA
CDR3 DNA: TGCGCCAGCAGCTTGAATACAGGGACAAATGAGCAGTTCTTC
CDR3 protein: CASSLNTGTNEQFF

V gene: TRBV19
J gene: TRBJ1-3
D gene: TRBD1
CDR3 length: 14
clone size: few
CDR3 DNA: TGTGCCAGTAGACAGGGGAAATCTGGAAACACCATATATTTT
CDR3 protein: CASRQGKSGNTIYF

V gene: TRBV29-1
J gene: TRBJ1-2
D gene: TRBD1
CDR3 length: 14
clone size: once
CDR3 DNA: TGCAGCGTTGAAGTAGTGACAGGGGTCTATGGCTACACCTTC
CDR3 protein: CSVEVVTGVYGYTF

V gene: TRBV21-1
J gene: TRBJ2-5
D gene: NA
CDR3 length: 19
clone size: NA
CDR3 DNA: TGTGCCAGCCCCAGTGGGACCTTTAGGACAGGGGGCTGCCAAGAGACCCAGTACTTC
CDR3 protein: CASPSGTFRTGGCQETQYF

V gene: TRBV12-3/TRBV12-4
J gene: TRBJ2-7
D gene: NA
CDR3 length: 13
clone size: few
CDR3 DNA: TGTGCCAGCAGTTTAGCTCAGGCCCGGGAGCAGTACTTC
CDR3 protein: CASSLAQAREQYF

V gene: TRBV6-6
J gene: TRBJ2-1
D gene: TRBD2
CDR3 length: 14
clone size: NA
CDR3 DNA: TGTGCCAGCGAGGAAGTAGCGGGGTACCATGAGCAGTTCTTC
CDR3 protein: CASEEVAGYHEQFF

V gene: TRBV7-3
J gene: TRBJ2-1
D gene: TRBD2
CDR3 length: 16
clone size: NA
CDR3 DNA: TGTGCCAGCAGCTTTAGACCTAGCGGGGGATACAATGAGCAGTTCTTC
CDR3 protein: CASSFRPSGGYNEQFF